The 29 T cell receptor beta chains listed next were all sequenced from one sample in a study of cytomegalovirus exposure and HLA in healthy donors. The PCR made use of 60 Vbeta and 13 Jbeta primers. The method was immunoSEQ multiplex PCR; TCRdb's version includes in-frame clones alone and lacks a portion of them. The sample contains about 130,000 clones, about two thirds of which appear only once. Sequences were obtained from PBMCs. The origin of the receptors is a man aged 25-45 years in good health and CMV-seronegative.

The J gene is TRBJ2-3, the V gene TRBV5-1, with 7 bases fitting TRBD1. V shed 0 bases and J 0 bases; nucleotides not matched to a gene: 4. From germline, CDR1 is SGHRS and CDR2 YFSETQ. The CDR3 loop spans 16 amino acids. The CDR3: CASSLGQGPSTDTQYF. CDR3 in DNA: TGCGCCAGCAGCTTGGGACAGGGCCCTAGCACAGATACGCAGTATTTT.

This chain uses TRBV10-3 with TRBJ1-1; the match to TRBD1 covers 8 bases. CDR1 and CDR2 from the germline V gene are ENHRY and SYGVKD. V lost 6 bases to trimming and J lost 5 bases; unmatched junction nucleotides: 8. The CDR3 extends over 14 amino acids. CDR3 DNA sequence: TGTGCCATCAGGGAAGACAGGGGAGGTACTGAAGCTTTCTTT. As protein: CAIREDRGGTEAFF.

V gene TRBV5-4 combines with J gene TRBJ2-5; D is undetermined. Trimming removed 4 bases at V and 5 bases at J, with 15 bases between. The length of the CDR3 is 14 residues. CDR1 and CDR2 (germline): SGHNT, YYREEE (reference sequence). CDR3 DNA: TGTGCCAGCAGCCCTTTGTTCAGTAAGGAGACCCAGTACTTC. The encoded protein is CASSPLFSKETQYF.

This clone was recorded a few times. The V gene is TRBV18, the J gene TRBJ1-2; 7 bases are a match to TRBD1. The CDR3 spans 13 residues. J lost 6 bases, V lost 3 bases, and 4 bases had no gene match. Germline-derived CDR1 and CDR2 are KGHSH and LQKENI. CDR3 DNA: TGTGCCAGCTCACCGGGACAGAACAATGGCTACACCTTC. Translation gives CASSPGQNNGYTF.

This clone appeared a few times. At one of its ends the junction is not consistent with the germline gene, which may arise from a read error. This rearrangement joins TRBV30 to TRBJ2-1; 10 bases map to TRBD1. CDR3 length: 10 amino acids. Germline V gene sequence: CDR1 GTSNPN, CDR2 SVGIG (reference sequence). This CDR3 reads CAWWGQGPLF. Here the CDR3 DNA reads TGTGCCTGGTGGGGACAGGGGCCCCTCTTC.

V is TRBV12-5 and J is TRBJ1-2; D possibly corresponds to TRBD1 (5 bases). Trimming stripped 1 base from V and 4 bases from J, with 16 bases between. Germline loops: CDR1 LGHNT, CDR2 FRNRAP. This CDR3 has 16 amino acids. CDR3: CASGLGGSGLLYGYTF. The CDR3 DNA reads as TGTGCTAGTGGTTTGGGTGGGTCAGGGTTACTCTATGGCTACACCTTC.

This clone has a single count. The rearrangement joins TRBV5-1 to TRBJ2-7; D may be TRBD2 (6 bases). Trimming took off 0 bases at V and 5 bases at J, with 15 bases between the two ends. CDR1 SGHRS and CDR2 YFSETQ come from the germline V gene. CDR3 size: 15 residues. CDR3 DNA sequence: TGCGCCAGCAGCTTGGGGGCGGGGTTGGTAGACGAGCAGTACTTC. Amino acids: CASSLGAGLVDEQYF.

Only one count was recorded for this clone. The chain has TRBV7-8 and TRBJ1-5; TRBD1 aligns across 8 bases. This CDR3 region has 16 residues. V was clipped by 1 base and J by 3 bases; unmatched bases: 5. Germline V CDR1 and CDR2: SGHVS, FQNEAQ. The chain's CDR3 is CASSLVWTGINQPQHF. The CDR3 DNA is TGTGCCAGCAGCTTAGTTTGGACAGGGATCAATCAGCCCCAGCATTTT.

The rearrangement uses TRBV19 and TRBJ2-5; 8 bases are a match to TRBD1. The CDR3 totals 15 residues. Germline CDR1 and CDR2: LNHDA and SQIVND (reference sequence). With 4 bases clipped from V and 2 bases from J, the junction kept 6 bases outside the gene matches. CDR3: CASSKVTGGQETQYF. The CDR3 DNA reads as TGTGCCAGTAGTAAGGTAACAGGGGGTCAAGAGACCCAGTACTTC.

The CDR3 spells CASSNARGDLEQYF. CDR3 bases: TGTGCCAGCAGTAATGCCAGGGGAGATTTAGAGCAGTACTTC. The rearrangement joins TRBV27 to TRBJ2-7; maybe TRBD1 (6 bases). Trimming took off 5 bases at V and 7 bases at J, with 18 bases between the two ends. Germline V gene data show CDR1 as MNHEY and CDR2 as SMNVEV (reference sequence). This CDR3 spans 14 amino acids.

The chain joins TRBV7-6 to TRBJ1-1, with D tentatively TRBD1 (6 bases). Germline-derived CDR1 and CDR2 are SGHVS and FNYEAQ. V lost 5 bases and J lost 6, with 19 bases in between. The CDR3 runs to 15 residues. The CDR3 DNA reads TGTGCCAGCAGCCCTTTCCGGGACAAGGTCTCTGAAGCTTTCTTT. This encodes CASSPFRDKVSEAFF.

V is TRBV19 and J is TRBJ2-3; no clear D gene. CDR1 and CDR2 from the germline V gene are LNHDA and SQIVND (reference sequence). Trimming stripped 5 bases from V and 2 bases from J, with 17 bases between. This CDR3 is 16 amino acids long. The CDR3 here is CASSPTPPLATDTQYF. CDR3 DNA sequence: TGTGCCAGTAGTCCCACACCTCCCCTGGCCACAGATACGCAGTATTTT.

This clone was observed a single time. The chain employs TRBV28 and TRBJ2-5, with 10 positions matching TRBD2. This CDR3 has 14 amino acids. The V and J ends lost 4 bases and 7 bases, in that order; junction bases with no gene match: 6. In germline, CDR1 is MDHEN, CDR2 SYDVKM. CDR3: CASSSSGGSVTQYF. The DNA of the CDR3 is TGTGCCAGCAGTTCTAGCGGGGGTTCTGTGACCCAGTACTTC. Full variable domain (outside the CDR3, taken from reference TRBV28 and TRBJ2-5): DVKVTQSSRYLVKRTGEKVFLECVQDMDHENMFWYRQDPGLGLRLIYFSYDVKMKEKGDIPEGYSVSREKKERFSLILESASTNQTSMYLCASSSSGGSVTQYFGPGTRLLVL.

The gene calls are TRBV7-3 and TRBJ2-6; tentative D call: TRBD1 (6 bases). Germline CDR1 SGHTA, CDR2 FQGTGA. The CDR3 contains 18 residues. Trimming removed 6 bases from V and 0 bases from J, with 18 bases in between. DNA of the CDR3: TGTGCCAGCAGAAAACAGGGTGGTTCTTTCTCTGGGGCCAACGTCCTGACTTTC. Its translation is CASRKQGGSFSGANVLTF.

This clone was observed a few times. The genes are TRBV27 and TRBJ2-3, with TRBD1 matching over 10 bases. The V gene end was trimmed by 3 bases and the J gene end by 4 bases; junction bases not matched to a gene: 4. Germline V gene data show CDR1 as MNHEY and CDR2 as SMNVEV (reference sequence). This CDR3 has 15 amino acids. The CDR3: CASSFSDRGADTQYF. The CDR3 DNA is TGTGCCAGCAGTTTTTCGGACAGGGGGGCAGATACGCAGTATTTT.

The DNA for the CDR3 is TGTGCCAGCAGTGCCGGGGTAACTGAAGCTTTCTTT. Residues: CASSAGVTEAFF. The chain combines TRBV6-1 with TRBJ1-1; no firm D call. Germline V gene lookup returns CDR1 MNHNS and CDR2 SASEGT. The CDR3 length is 12 residues. The ends were cut back, 4 bases at V and 5 bases at J, with 8 bases in the middle.

This CDR3 reads CATLFSVSQRGETQYF. The DNA for the CDR3 is TGTGCTACCCTGTTTTCGGTCAGTCAACGGGGGGAGACCCAGTACTTC. The chain uses TRBV12-5 and TRBJ2-5; TRBD2 is a possible D gene (6 bases). V lost 10 bases to trimming and J lost 5 bases, with 26 bases between them. The CDR3 contains 16 residues. Germline loops: CDR1 LGHNT, CDR2 FRNRAP.

This clone was seen a few times. The chain recombines TRBV5-1 with TRBJ2-1; D not certain. CDR3 size: 14 residues. V gave up 0 bases and J gave up 4 bases, with 8 bases separating them. Germline CDR1 reads SGHRS; CDR2 reads YFSETQ. This CDR3 is CASSLVLNYNEQFF. The DNA for the CDR3 is TGCGCCAGCAGCTTGGTTCTAAATTACAATGAGCAGTTCTTC.

The J gene is TRBJ1-2, the V gene TRBV5-1; D not resolved. Germline-derived CDR1 and CDR2 are SGHRS and YFSETQ. This CDR3 spans 12 amino acids. Trimming stripped 0 bases from V and 9 bases from J, with 9 bases between. As DNA, the CDR3 is TGCGCCAGCAGCTTGGCCGATAACAGCTACACCTTC. It translates to CASSLADNSYTF.

The chain has TRBV19 and TRBJ2-7, with TRBD1 identical over 10 bases. The CDR3 spans 14 residues. Unmatched junction bases numbered 2, after V lost 4 bases and J lost 2 bases. Per germline, CDR1 LNHDA and CDR2 SQIVND (reference sequence). CDR3 protein: CASSNGQGAYEQYF. The DNA for the CDR3 is TGTGCCAGTAGTAACGGACAGGGGGCCTACGAGCAGTACTTC.

The rearrangement joins TRBV5-1 to TRBJ2-7; 8 bases align to TRBD1. The V segment lost 0 bases and the J segment 5 bases; nucleotides outside the gene matches: 7. CDR1 SGHRS and CDR2 YFSETQ come from the germline V gene. The CDR3 covers 15 residues. The CDR3 coding sequence is TGCGCCAGCAGCTTGGAGACAGGGGTGCTTGACGAGCAGTACTTC. This translates into CASSLETGVLDEQYF.

This clone was counted only a few times. The rearrangement joins TRBV30 to TRBJ2-1; 7 bases match TRBD1. The trim removed 5 bases at V and 9 bases at J, leaving 10 bases unmatched. CDR1 GTSNPN and CDR2 SVGIG come from the germline V gene (reference sequence). The CDR3 has 13 residues. For the CDR3, the DNA is TGTGCCTGGGGCGAGACAGGGCTTGGTGAGCAGTTCTTC. Translated: CAWGETGLGEQFF. The full variable domain, with the rest looked up from reference TRBV30 and TRBJ2-1, is SQTIHQWPATLVQPVGSPLSLECTVEGTSNPNLYWYRQAAGRGLQLLFYSVGIGQISSEVPQNLSASRPQDRQFILSSKKLLLSDSGFYLCAWGETGLGEQFFGPGTRLTVL.

This clone was found a few times. The chain employs TRBV5-4 and TRBJ1-6; tentative D call: TRBD1 (6 bases). Looked up from germline, CDR1 is SGHNT and CDR2 is YYREEE (reference sequence). The CDR3 totals 16 residues. Trimming left V 4 bases short and J 7 bases short, with 18 bases between. CDR3: CASSQETGLGNSPLHF. The CDR3, as DNA: TGTGCCAGCAGCCAGGAAACAGGGTTGGGAAATTCACCCCTCCACTTT.

The J gene is TRBJ1-6, the V gene TRBV7-9; D gene ambiguous. Trimming took off 5 bases at V and 9 bases at J, with 8 bases between the two ends. Germline loops: CDR1 SEHNR, CDR2 FQNEAQ (reference sequence). The CDR3 runs to 12 residues. The CDR3 region is CASSPGTSPLHF. As DNA, the CDR3 is TGTGCCAGCAGCCCCGGTACTTCACCCCTCCACTTT.

This chain joins TRBV5-4 and TRBJ1-1; 11 bases agree with TRBD1. The CDR3 totals 16 residues. CDR1 is SGHNT and CDR2 is YYREEE in the germline V gene (reference sequence). Losses at the gene ends were 4 bases for V and 1 base for J; bases not matched to a gene: 6. The CDR3 DNA reads TGTGCCAGCAGCCCCGGACAGGGGGCAAGGAACACTGAAGCTTTCTTT. Protein product: CASSPGQGARNTEAFF.

This chain connects TRBV30 to TRBJ2-3; the match to TRBD2 covers 9 bases. Per the germline V gene, CDR1 is GTSNPN and CDR2 is SVGIG (reference sequence). The CDR3 covers 15 residues. V dropped 3 bases and J dropped 5; count of bases not matched to a gene: 9. The CDR3 is CAWRRAGGPVDTQYF. The CDR3 DNA is TGTGCCTGGAGGAGGGCGGGGGGGCCGGTAGATACGCAGTATTTT.

The rearrangement links TRBV5-1 to TRBJ1-4; TRBD1 agrees at 8 bases. The germline gives CDR1 SGHRS, CDR2 YFSETQ. The CDR3 has 15 amino acids. After removal of 3 bases from V and 5 bases from J, the junction contained 6 bases not matched to a gene. The CDR3 DNA reads TGCGCCAGCAGCTCCAAACAGGGGGTGAATGAAAAACTGTTTTTT. Its translation: CASSSKQGVNEKLFF.

This chain links TRBV11-3 with TRBJ2-5; TRBD1 matches at 9 bases. Per the germline V gene, CDR1 is SGHNT and CDR2 is YENEEA. The CDR3 loop spans 15 amino acids. V lost 5 bases and J lost 3; bases outside the gene matches: 7. The CDR3 sequence is CASSLRGQGEETQYF. CDR3 bases: TGTGCCAGCAGCCTACGGGGACAGGGCGAAGAGACCCAGTACTTC. The full variable domain, in which reference TRBV11-3 and TRBJ2-5 provide the parts outside the CDR3, is EAGVVQSPRYKIIEKKQPVAFWCNPISGHNTLYWYLQNLGQGPELLIRYENEEAVDDSQLPKDRFSAERLKGVDSTLKIQPAELGDSAVYLCASSLRGQGEETQYFGPGTRLLVL.

The chain links TRBV19 to TRBJ2-1; a possible D gene is TRBD1 (6 bases). The CDR3 is made up of 13 amino acids. Germline V gene sequence: CDR1 LNHDA, CDR2 SQIVND (reference sequence). The V end lost 6 bases, the J end lost 8 bases, and 14 bases lay between the germline ends. The CDR3 is CASSRGRGHEQFF. The CDR3 DNA reads as TGTGCCAGTAGCCGGGGCAGGGGCCATGAGCAGTTCTTC.